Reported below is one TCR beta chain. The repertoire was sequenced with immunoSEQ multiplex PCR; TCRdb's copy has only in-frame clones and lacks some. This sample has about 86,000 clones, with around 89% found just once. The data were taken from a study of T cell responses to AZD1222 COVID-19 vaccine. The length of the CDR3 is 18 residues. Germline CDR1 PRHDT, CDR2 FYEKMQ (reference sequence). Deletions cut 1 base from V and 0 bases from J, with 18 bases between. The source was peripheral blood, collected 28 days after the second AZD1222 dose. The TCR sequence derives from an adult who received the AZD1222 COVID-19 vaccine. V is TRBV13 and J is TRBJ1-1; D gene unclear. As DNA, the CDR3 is TGTGCCAGCAGCTTAGCACAGCCGGAGCCTTTAATGAACACTGAAGCTTTCTTT. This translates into CASSLAQPEPLMNTEAFF.